Reported below is one T cell receptor (beta chain). The sample originates from a study of shared clonotypes between healthy human individuals. Some clones are missing from TCRdb's copy, which holds only in-frame ones; the method was immunoSEQ multiplex PCR. Altogether about 1.1 million clones are present, 70% to 80% being singletons, with the ten largest covering roughly 0.83%. In germline, CDR1 is PRHDT, CDR2 FYEKMQ (reference sequence). This CDR3 has 11 residues. V dropped 5 bases and J dropped 5 bases, with 7 bases sitting between them. The sample taken for sequencing was memory CD4+ T cells from PBMCs. Subset: CD45RA-negative fraction. The chain has TRBV13 and TRBJ2-7; D may be TRBD2 (6 bases). The sequence derives from a man in his late teens or twenties in good health. Some clones in this sample may be carry-over from other donors' samples. CDR3 sequence reads: CASSRENEQYF. The DNA for the CDR3 is TGTGCCAGCAGCCGGGAGAACGAGCAGTACTTC.